These 18 T cell receptor beta chains were all obtained from the same sample, sequenced in a study of cytomegalovirus exposure and HLA in healthy donors. Amplification used 60 Vbeta primers and 13 Jbeta primers. Using immunoSEQ multiplex PCR, the repertoire was profiled, and TCRdb retains in-frame clones only, with some absent. The table has fewer than 200,000 clones, 79% seen once. Material for sequencing was PBMCs. These receptors were obtained from a middle-aged woman in good health and CMV-seronegative.

This clone was observed a few times. The chain joins TRBV13 to TRBJ2-3; TRBD2 might be the D (5 bases). The CDR3 runs 15 residues. The V gene lost 2 bases and the J gene lost 1 base, with 10 bases spanning the gap. Germline V CDR1 and CDR2: PRHDT, FYEKMQ (reference sequence). The CDR3 region is CASSLRGLGTDTQYF. CDR3 nucleotide sequence: TGTGCCAGCAGCTTAAGAGGGCTGGGCACAGATACGCAGTATTTT.

The chain combines TRBV28 with TRBJ2-2; D might be TRBD2 (6 bases). This CDR3 comprises 16 residues. Germline CDR1 and CDR2: MDHEN and SYDVKM. Trimming cost V 4 bases and J 1 base, with 13 bases left between them. The CDR3 loop reads CASSSPRRENTGELFF. In DNA, the CDR3 is TGTGCCAGCAGTTCACCCCGGCGGGAGAACACCGGGGAGCTGTTTTTT.

The chain carries TRBV7-2 and TRBJ2-1; 9 positions match TRBD2. Germline V gives CDR1 SGHTA, CDR2 FQGNSA. The length of the CDR3 is 15 residues. V lost 3 bases to trimming and J lost 7 bases; unmatched junction nucleotides: 7. CDR3 sequence: CASSLRAGGPNEQFF. The CDR3 region has the DNA TGTGCCAGCAGCTTGCGTGCGGGAGGGCCTAATGAGCAGTTCTTC. The variable domain in full, completed from reference TRBV7-2 and TRBJ2-1, reads GAGVSQSPSNKVTEKGKDVELRCDPISGHTALYWYRQSLGQGLEFLIYFQGNSAPDKSGLPSDRFSAERTGGSVSTLTIQRTQQEDSAVYLCASSLRAGGPNEQFFGPGTRLTVL.

The chain recombines TRBV7-6 with TRBJ2-5; D is undetermined. Per the germline V gene, CDR1 is SGHVS and CDR2 is FNYEAQ. This CDR3 contains 13 residues. With 1 base removed from V and 1 base from J, the gap between germline ends came to 4 bases. The CDR3 bases are TGTGCCAGCAGCTTAGTCCTCCAAGAGACCCAGTACTTC. Protein sequence: CASSLVLQETQYF.

The chain combines TRBV28 with TRBJ2-5; TRBD1 matches 8 bases. CDR3 length: 16 residues. V lost 6 bases and J lost 1; bases outside the gene matches: 10. CDR1 and CDR2 from the germline V gene are MDHEN and SYDVKM. The CDR3 here is CASSQGTGTAQETQYF. CDR3 coding DNA: TGTGCCAGCAGCCAAGGGACAGGCACAGCCCAAGAGACCCAGTACTTC.

The V and J genes are TRBV18 and TRBJ1-2; 8 bases map to TRBD1. The CDR3 loop spans 15 amino acids. Trimming removed 0 bases from V and 5 bases from J; junction bases left unmatched: 5. Per the germline V gene, CDR1 is KGHSH and CDR2 is LQKENI. This CDR3 reads CASSPPQGARYGYTF. In nucleotides, the CDR3 is TGTGCCAGCTCACCACCCCAGGGGGCGAGGTATGGCTACACCTTC.

On this clone: The same CDR3 can be traced to other DNA sequences in this sample. The V call is TRBV19, the J call TRBJ2-1; 14 positions match TRBD2. The germline V gene encodes CDR1 LNHDA and CDR2 SQIVND (reference sequence). The CDR3 loop spans 15 amino acids. With 1 base clipped from V and 9 bases from J, the junction kept 2 bases outside the gene matches. The CDR3 nucleotides are TGTGCCAGTAGTATAGGACTAGCGGGGGGGAGTGAGCAGTTCTTC. Translating it yields CASSIGLAGGSEQFF.

The chain couples TRBV7-8 to TRBJ2-3; 13 bases fit TRBD2. CDR1 is SGHVS and CDR2 is FQNEAQ in the germline V gene. The CDR3 covers 16 residues. Trimming removed 5 bases from V and 4 bases from J; junction bases left unmatched: 6. In DNA, the CDR3 is TGTGCCAGCAGCAGGACTAGCGGGAGATCGGCAGATACGCAGTATTTT. Its protein product is CASSRTSGRSADTQYF. Complete variable domain (other parts from reference TRBV7-8 and TRBJ2-3): GAGVSQSPRYKVAKRGQDVALRCDPISGHVSLFWYQQALGQGPEFLTYFQNEAQLDKSGLPSDRFFAERPEGSVSTLKIQRTQQEDSAVYLCASSRTSGRSADTQYFGPGTRLTVL.

Sample share makes this clone medium-sized (0.01 to 0.1%). V and J are TRBV11-2 and TRBJ2-1, with 8 bases lining up with TRBD1. CDR3 length equals 15 residues. CDR1 and CDR2 (germline): SGHAT, FQNNGV. With V trimmed by 4 bases and J by 0 bases, 2 bases remained unmatched. The CDR3 sequence is CASSSTGGSYNEQFF. The CDR3 nucleotides are TGTGCCAGCAGCTCCACAGGGGGCTCCTACAATGAGCAGTTCTTC.

This chain connects TRBV7-2 to TRBJ2-3; maybe TRBD2 (6 bases). Germline assignment: CDR1 SGHTA and CDR2 FQGNSA. The CDR3 contains 14 residues. The germline V and J ends were trimmed by 3 bases and 2 bases, with 9 bases remaining between them. Here the CDR3 DNA reads TGTGCCAGCAGCTTCGGGGGATTCACAGATACGCAGTATTTT. Translated, it gives CASSFGGFTDTQYF.

This chain links TRBV7-6 with TRBJ2-7, with 11 bases identical to TRBD2. Germline CDR1 reads SGHVS; CDR2 reads FNYEAQ. The CDR3 totals 15 residues. V shed 1 base and J 3 bases; nucleotides not matched to a gene: 2. The CDR3 is CASSLELAGGYEQYF. DNA of the CDR3: TGTGCCAGCAGCTTAGAGCTAGCGGGAGGCTACGAGCAGTACTTC.

This sequence joins TRBV20-1 and TRBJ2-7; no reliable D call. The V and J ends lost 4 bases and 4 bases respectively, with 8 bases between them. This CDR3 region has 11 residues. Germline CDR1 reads DFQATT; CDR2 reads SNEGSKA (reference sequence). CDR3 protein: CSATPVYEQYF. The CDR3 coding sequence is TGCAGTGCTACGCCAGTGTACGAGCAGTACTTC.

Here the CDR3 reads CASSERVAGAFRRTDTQYF. DNA of the CDR3: TGTGCCAGCAGTGAAAGGGTAGCGGGGGCCTTCCGTAGAACAGATACGCAGTATTTT. The chain is built from TRBV2 and TRBJ2-3; TRBD2 matches at 9 bases. This CDR3 has 19 amino acids. V shed 2 bases and J 3 bases; nucleotides not matched to a gene: 15. Germline assignment: CDR1 SNHLY and CDR2 FYNNEI.

The chain uses TRBV18 and TRBJ1-4; 9 nucleotides align to TRBD1. The CDR3 is made up of 15 amino acids. Germline assignment: CDR1 KGHSH and CDR2 LQKENI. V dropped 4 bases and J dropped 6; count of bases not matched to a gene: 6. Here the CDR3 reads CASSRRDREYEKLFF. The CDR3 nucleotides read TGTGCCAGCTCACGCCGGGACAGGGAATATGAAAAACTGTTTTTT.

Points on this clone: The conserved closing phenylalanine or tryptophan is absent in this CDR3, likely reflecting a read error. This chain links TRBV5-4 with TRBJ2-7; D gene ambiguous. The length of the CDR3 is 14 residues. With 0 bases removed from V and 2 bases from J, the gap between germline ends came to 9 bases. Germline CDR1 reads SGHNT; CDR2 reads YYREEE (reference sequence). CDR3 in amino acids: CASSLEYRPYEQYL. In DNA, the CDR3 is TGTGCCAGCAGCTTGGAGTACAGACCCTACGAGCAGTACCTC.

The chain has TRBV4-1 and TRBJ2-7; D may be TRBD1 (5 bases). This CDR3 is 14 amino acids long. CDR1 and CDR2 (germline): MGHRA, YSYEKL. The ends were cut back, 1 base at V and 2 bases at J, with 9 bases in the middle. CDR3 in amino acids: CASSQVAGTYEQYF. CDR3 coding DNA: TGCGCCAGCAGCCAAGTGGCAGGGACCTACGAGCAGTACTTC.

The chain employs TRBV5-4 and TRBJ2-3; no clear D. Trimming pared 4 bases from V and 4 bases from J, leaving 10 bases between. The germline gives CDR1 SGHNT, CDR2 YYREEE (reference sequence). CDR3 length: 13 residues. The CDR3 DNA follows: TGTGCCAGCAGCCTCGGAGTTGCAGATACGCAGTATTTT. Its protein is CASSLGVADTQYF.

The chain links TRBV7-8 to TRBJ2-5; TRBD2 might be the D (6 bases). Germline CDR1 SGHVS, CDR2 FQNEAQ. Trimming removed 6 bases at V and 2 bases at J, with 13 bases between. The CDR3 extends over 14 amino acids. Here the CDR3 reads CASSRGDFQETQYF. The CDR3 nucleotides read TGTGCCAGCAGTCGAGGGGACTTTCAAGAGACCCAGTACTTC.